There are a few counts of the clone carrying this TCR beta chain. PCR was performed using 60 Vbeta and 13 Jbeta primers. How the authors handled the data: Unique TCR beta chains numbered approximately 80 million in a later analysis, with about 11 million shared. This table comes from immunoSEQ multiplex PCR, and its TCRdb copy is limited to in-frame clones, with some not included. V and J calls and clone size are copied from that table; D and trimming were computed from the DNA. The table lists some 100,000 clones, around 76% of them singletons. The sample originates from a study of cytomegalovirus exposure and HLA in healthy donors. With 8 bases removed from V and 3 bases from J, the gap between germline ends came to 16 bases. Germline loops: CDR1 LNHNV, CDR2 YYDKDF (reference sequence). The CDR3 runs 15 residues.

The chain links TRBV15 to TRBJ1-4; D is undetermined. Sequencing was performed on PBMCs. This clonotype was sampled from a woman aged 50 to 65 in good health and CMV-seropositive. DNA for the CDR3: TGTGCCACCGGTAGCAAGGCCCGGGCTAATGAAAAACTGTTTTTT. Translated, it gives CATGSKARANEKLFF. The full variable domain, in which reference TRBV15 and TRBJ1-4 provide the parts outside the CDR3, is DAMVIQNPRYQVTQFGKPVTLSCSQTLNHNVMYWYQQKSSQAPKLLFHYYDKDFNNEADTPDNFQSRRPNTSFCFLDIRSPGLGDTAMYLCATGSKARANEKLFFGSGTQLSVL.